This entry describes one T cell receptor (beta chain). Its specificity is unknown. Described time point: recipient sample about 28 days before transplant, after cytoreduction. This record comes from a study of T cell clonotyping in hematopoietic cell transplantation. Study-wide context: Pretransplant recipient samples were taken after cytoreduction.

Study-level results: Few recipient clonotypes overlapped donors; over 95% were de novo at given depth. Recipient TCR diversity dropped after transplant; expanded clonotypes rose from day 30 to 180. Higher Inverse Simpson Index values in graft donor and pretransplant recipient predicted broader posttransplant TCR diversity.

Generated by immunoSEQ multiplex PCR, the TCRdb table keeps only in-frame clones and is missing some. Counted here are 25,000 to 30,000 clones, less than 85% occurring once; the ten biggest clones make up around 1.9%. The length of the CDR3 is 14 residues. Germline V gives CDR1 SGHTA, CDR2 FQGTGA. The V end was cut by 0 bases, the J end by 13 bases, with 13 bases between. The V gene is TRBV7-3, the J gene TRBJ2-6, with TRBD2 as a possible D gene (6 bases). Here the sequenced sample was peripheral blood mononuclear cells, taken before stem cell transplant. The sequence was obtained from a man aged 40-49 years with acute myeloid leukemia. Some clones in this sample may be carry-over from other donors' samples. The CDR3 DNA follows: TGTGCCAGCAGCTTAACGTTGGGCAGCGGGGTCCTGACTTTC. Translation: CASSLTLGSGVLTF.